These 11 T cell receptor beta chains were sequenced from one sample in a study of blood T cell repertoires in COVID-19. Using immunoSEQ multiplex PCR, the repertoire was profiled, and TCRdb retains in-frame clones only, with some absent. Of about 83,000 clones in the sample, about nine tenths were seen once. Sequenced: peripheral blood. These receptor sequences come from a woman in her forties or fifties with active or convalescent COVID-19.

The chain couples TRBV5-1 to TRBJ2-3, with a possible D match to TRBD1 (6 bases). Germline CDR1 SGHRS, CDR2 YFSETQ. The germline V and J ends were trimmed by 0 bases and 3 bases, with 14 bases remaining between them. The CDR3 is 16 residues long. CDR3 amino acids: CASSLGLSGVTDTQYF. CDR3 in DNA: TGCGCCAGCAGCTTGGGTCTTTCAGGGGTGACAGATACGCAGTATTTT.

J is TRBJ2-7 and V is TRBV11-2; D unresolved. This CDR3 comprises 13 residues. Trimming took 3 bases from V and 1 from J, leaving 7 bases between them. Germline V gene data show CDR1 as SGHAT and CDR2 as FQNNGV. The CDR3 spells CASSFRNSYEQYF. CDR3 bases: TGTGCCAGCAGCTTCAGGAATTCCTACGAGCAGTACTTC.

The chain employs TRBV9 and TRBJ1-2; the D gene is possibly TRBD1 (6 bases). The CDR3 extends over 14 amino acids. Per germline, CDR1 SGDLS and CDR2 YYNGEE. V lost 0 bases, J lost 6 bases, and 12 bases lay in between. The CDR3 region is CASSVALGGNGYTF. The CDR3 bases are TGTGCCAGCAGCGTAGCCCTAGGGGGAAATGGCTACACCTTC.

The gene calls are TRBV6-5 and TRBJ2-7; 7 bases are a match to TRBD1. J was trimmed by 3 bases and V by 4 bases; bases with no gene match: 6. Germline values: CDR1 MNHEY, CDR2 SVGAGI. There are 14 residues in the CDR3. In DNA, the CDR3 is TGTGCCAGCAGTTTAGACAGGGTAGTCTACGAGCAGTACTTC. Its translation: CASSLDRVVYEQYF.

This rearrangement joins TRBV4-3 to TRBJ2-3; 12 bases align to TRBD1. Per the germline V gene, CDR1 is LGHNA and CDR2 is YSLEER. The CDR3 loop spans 16 amino acids. J was trimmed by 2 bases and V by 1 base; bases with no gene match: 1. CDR3 nucleotides: TGCGCCAGCAGCCAAGGGGGACAGGGGGCCACAGATACGCAGTATTTT. Translation gives CASSQGGQGATDTQYF.

The chain joins TRBV6-6 to TRBJ1-3, with TRBD1 as a possible D gene (5 bases). V shed 2 bases and J shed 4 bases, with 15 bases lying between them. The CDR3 has 16 residues. Per the germline V gene, CDR1 is MNHNY and CDR2 is SVGAGI (reference sequence). For the CDR3, the DNA is TGTGCCAGCAGTTACCAGGGCGGGGGGGTCGGAAACACCATATATTTT. It yields the protein CASSYQGGGVGNTIYF.

CDR3 protein: CASSVEPGGGTEAFF. The CDR3 DNA follows: TGTGCCAGCAGCGTAGAGCCCGGAGGCGGGACTGAAGCTTTCTTT. This chain connects TRBV9 to TRBJ1-1; unclear D gene. Germline V gene sequence: CDR1 SGDLS, CDR2 YYNGEE. Trimming stripped 0 bases from V and 5 bases from J, with 14 bases between. The CDR3 totals 15 residues.

CDR3 coding DNA: TGTGCCAGCAGCAAACAGGGGCCTAACTATGGCTACACCTTC. Its translation: CASSKQGPNYGYTF. V usage is TRBV6-2 or TRBV6-3 and J usage is TRBJ1-2; 7 bases line up with TRBD1. The CDR3 runs 14 residues. Germline V gene sequence: CDR1 MNHEY, CDR2 SVGEGT. V lost 6 bases to trimming and J lost 0 bases; unmatched junction nucleotides: 4.

The J gene is TRBJ1-5, the V gene TRBV6-2 or TRBV6-3, with TRBD1 as a possible D gene (6 bases). The germline gives CDR1 MNHEY, CDR2 SVGEGT. CDR3 length equals 14 residues. Trimming cost V 2 bases and J 9 bases, with 14 bases left between them. CDR3 sequence reads: CASSYVSQGWPQHF. In DNA form, the CDR3 reads TGTGCCAGCAGTTACGTGTCTCAGGGGTGGCCCCAGCATTTT.

CDR3 sequence: CASSKSSGSDTQYF. The CDR3 nucleotides are TGTGCCAGCTCAAAGTCTAGCGGCTCAGATACGCAGTATTTT. This sequence joins TRBV18 and TRBJ2-3; the match to TRBD2 covers 7 bases. The V and J ends lost 5 bases and 4 bases, in that order; junction bases with no gene match: 6. This CDR3 contains 14 residues. Germline loops: CDR1 KGHSH, CDR2 LQKENI. Based on the CDR3 plus reference TRBV18 and TRBJ2-3, the full variable domain is NAGVMQNPRHLVRRRGQEARLRCSPMKGHSHVYWYRQLPEEGLKFMVYLQKENIIDESGMPKERFSAEFPKEGPSILRIQQVVRGDSAAYFCASSKSSGSDTQYFGPGTRLTVL.

The rearrangement joins TRBV24-1 to TRBJ2-3, with 10 bases identical to TRBD2. Germline values: CDR1 KGHDR, CDR2 SFDVKD. CDR3 length: 19 amino acids. J lost 5 bases, V lost 2 bases, and 15 bases had no gene match. CDR3 amino acids: CATSDSPQVGAGGRDTQYF. The CDR3 bases are TGTGCCACCAGTGATTCACCTCAGGTCGGAGCGGGGGGGCGAGATACGCAGTATTTT.